This entry concerns a single TCR beta chain. Treg sorting used a CD4+CD25+CD127-/low gate. With 3 bases clipped from V and 7 bases from J, the junction kept 5 bases outside the gene matches. The CDR3 extends over 15 amino acids. Germline CDR1 SGHRS, CDR2 YFSETQ. After constant-region reverse-primer amplification, full-length variable regions underwent semi-nested PCR with Nested Universal Primer A. TCRdb redid the calling of the 5' RACE reads with MiXCR, one entry per CDR3 protein. The sample consists of approximately 58,000 distinct CDR3 sequences, about 25% of them appearing once. The rearrangement joins TRBV5-1 to TRBJ2-2; 11 nucleotides agree with TRBD1. Sequenced sample: tumor-infiltrating Tregs sorted from the breast tumor. The TCR was taken from a female donor with breast cancer. The CDR3 DNA is TGCGCCAGCAGCTGGGGACAGGGGGTCATCGGGGAGCTGTTTTTT. Its translation: CASSWGQGVIGELFF.